The rows below give T cell receptor beta chains drawn from one sample of a study of blood T cell repertoires in COVID-19. Libraries were prepared by immunoSEQ multiplex PCR; TCRdb keeps only in-frame clonotypes and omits some of them. The table lists around 200,000 clones, around 81% of them singletons, with less than 7% in the top ten. The specimen sequenced was peripheral blood. The source of these receptors is a woman in her 70s with acute or convalescent COVID-19. The CDR3 runs from the conserved cysteine through the conserved F or W. The order of the fields is D gene, clone size, V gene, J gene, CDR3 protein, CDR3 DNA. D genes are given only for firm matches. The size entry is marked missing in some rows and otherwise reads once, few, many or a size class.

D: .
size: .
V: TRBV6-5
J: TRBJ2-1
CDR3: CASSYSERVGRNEQFF
DNA: TGTGCCAGCAGTTACTCTGAGCGGGTTGGCCGGAATGAGCAGTTCTTC

D: .
size: .
V: TRBV6-5
J: TRBJ1-1
CDR3: CASSYSIENTEAFF
DNA: TGTGCCAGCAGTTACTCGATAGAGAACACTGAAGCTTTCTTT

D: .
size: few
V: TRBV7-8
J: TRBJ1-1
CDR3: CASSPLTRRGTEAFF
DNA: TGTGCCAGCAGCCCCCTGACCCGGCGCGGCACTGAAGCTTTCTTT

D: .
size: .
V: TRBV2
J: TRBJ1-5
CDR3: CASSETDSNQPQHF
DNA: TGTGCCAGCAGTGAAACAGATAGCAATCAGCCCCAGCATTTT

D: .
size: .
V: TRBV12-3/TRBV12-4
J: TRBJ1-6
CDR3: CASSLTDSPLHF
DNA: TGTGCCAGCAGTTTAACTGATTCACCCCTCCACTTT

D: .
size: .
V: TRBV3-1/TRBV3-2
J: TRBJ2-7
CDR3: CASSQVMREQYF
DNA: TGTGCCAGCAGCCAAGTTATGCGCGAGCAGTACTTC

D: TRBD2
size: .
V: TRBV5-1
J: TRBJ2-1
CDR3: CASSLGLAGVLNEQFF
DNA: TGCGCCAGCAGCTTGGGACTAGCGGGAGTTCTCAATGAGCAGTTCTTC

D: .
size: .
V: TRBV16
J: TRBJ1-2
CDR3: CASSRQPYGYTF
DNA: TGTGCCAGCAGCAGACAGCCTTATGGCTACACCTTC

D: .
size: .
V: TRBV18
J: TRBJ1-1
CDR3: CASSIQEMNTEAFF
DNA: TGTGCCAGCTCAATACAGGAGATGAACACTGAAGCTTTCTTT

D: TRBD1
size: .
V: TRBV27
J: TRBJ2-7
CDR3: CASRNTPRGTGHYEQYF
DNA: TGTGCCAGCAGAAATACCCCGAGGGGGACAGGGCACTACGAGCAGTACTTC

D: .
size: .
V: TRBV10-2
J: TRBJ2-5
CDR3: CASSEMAEETQYF
DNA: TGCGCCAGCAGTGAGATGGCAGAAGAGACCCAGTACTTC

D: .
size: .
V: TRBV19
J: TRBJ2-3
CDR3: CASSSGSDGTDTQYF
DNA: TGTGCCAGTAGTAGTGGCAGCGATGGTACAGATACGCAGTATTTT

D: .
size: .
V: TRBV2
J: TRBJ2-7
CDR3: CASRADAGGEQYF
DNA: TGTGCCAGCAGAGCAGACGCTGGGGGGGAGCAGTACTTC

D: .
size: .
V: TRBV18
J: TRBJ1-1
CDR3: CASSTTLNSGDTEAFF
DNA: TGTGCCAGCTCCACTACTTTGAACAGCGGGGACACTGAAGCTTTCTTT

D: .
size: .
V: TRBV5-4
J: TRBJ2-7
CDR3: CASSSPTGAFSEQYF
DNA: TGTGCCAGCAGTTCCCCAACGGGAGCCTTTTCCGAGCAGTACTTC

D: .
size: .
V: TRBV21-1
J: TRBJ2-7
CDR3: CASSKGGGIDPLEQYF
DNA: TGTGCCAGCAGCAAAGGGGGGGGCATAGATCCCCTCGAGCAGTACTTC

D: TRBD1
size: .
V: TRBV28
J: TRBJ1-5
CDR3: CASTQGAPQPQHF
DNA: TGTGCCAGCACTCAGGGGGCGCCTCAGCCCCAGCATTTT

D: TRBD2
size: .
V: TRBV27
J: TRBJ2-4
CDR3: CASSLLGERGTKNIQYF
DNA: TGTGCCAGCAGTTTACTAGGGGAGCGGGGAACCAAAAACATTCAGTACTTC

D: .
size: few
V: TRBV5-4
J: TRBJ1-3
CDR3: CASSHGGVSGNTIYF
DNA: TGTGCCAGCAGCCACGGCGGGGTCTCTGGAAACACCATATATTTT

D: TRBD2
size: .
V: TRBV3-1/TRBV3-2
J: TRBJ2-7
CDR3: CASSPTSSGRALSEQYF
DNA: TGTGCCAGCAGCCCGACCTCTAGCGGGAGGGCCCTCAGCGAGCAGTACTTC

D: TRBD1
size: .
V: TRBV5-6
J: TRBJ2-7
CDR3: CASSRSDRAIYEQYF
DNA: TGTGCCAGCAGCCGTAGTGACAGGGCGATCTACGAGCAGTACTTC

D: .
size: few
V: TRBV7-9
J: TRBJ1-2
CDR3: CASSLLGGPRSGYTF
DNA: TGTGCCAGCAGCTTACTTGGGGGCCCTCGGAGTGGCTACACCTTC

D: .
size: .
V: TRBV18
J: TRBJ1-2
CDR3: CASSLSLGRVDGYTF
DNA: TGTGCCAGCTCACTTTCGCTGGGCAGGGTCGATGGCTACACCTTC

D: TRBD1
size: many
V: TRBV18
J: TRBJ1-1
CDR3: CASSPWTGVNTEAFF
DNA: TGTGCCAGCTCACCCTGGACAGGAGTGAACACTGAAGCTTTCTTT

D: .
size: .
V: TRBV11-2
J: TRBJ2-1
CDR3: CASSFGGGLTEQFF
DNA: TGTGCCAGCAGCTTCGGGGGAGGACTAACCGAGCAGTTCTTC

D: .
size: once
V: TRBV2
J: TRBJ2-1
CDR3: CASIWRDSYNEQFF
DNA: TGTGCCAGCATATGGCGGGATTCCTACAATGAGCAGTTCTTC

D: .
size: .
V: TRBV3-1/TRBV3-2
J: TRBJ2-7
CDR3: CASSQDRLFSYEQYF
DNA: TGTGCCAGCAGCCAAGACCGACTATTCTCCTACGAGCAGTACTTC

D: TRBD1
size: .
V: TRBV10-3
J: TRBJ1-5
CDR3: CAISESDRENQPQHF
DNA: TGTGCCATCAGTGAGTCCGACAGGGAAAATCAGCCCCAGCATTTT

D: TRBD1
size: .
V: TRBV27
J: TRBJ1-5
CDR3: CASSLTGQGWGQPQHF
DNA: TGTGCCAGCAGTCTAACGGGACAGGGCTGGGGTCAGCCCCAGCATTTT

D: .
size: .
V: TRBV3-1/TRBV3-2
J: TRBJ1-4
CDR3: CASSQWAGEKLFF
DNA: TGTGCCAGCAGCCAGTGGGCAGGTGAAAAACTGTTTTTT

D: .
size: .
V: TRBV2
J: TRBJ2-7
CDR3: CASTRPPGAPPYEQYF
DNA: TGTGCCAGCACTCGACCGCCAGGGGCCCCCCCCTACGAGCAGTACTTC

D: TRBD1
size: .
V: TRBV19
J: TRBJ1-5
CDR3: CASNYHRGQSNQPQHF
DNA: TGTGCCAGTAATTATCACAGGGGGCAGAGCAATCAGCCCCAGCATTTT

D: .
size: .
V: TRBV5-5
J: TRBJ2-6
CDR3: CASSLGPGTGANVLTF
DNA: TGTGCCAGCAGCTTGGGACCAGGGACTGGGGCCAACGTCCTGACTTTC

D: TRBD1
size: .
V: TRBV6-5
J: TRBJ2-7
CDR3: CASSYDRDEQYF
DNA: TGTGCCAGCAGTTACGACAGGGACGAGCAGTACTTC

D: .
size: .
V: TRBV29-1
J: TRBJ1-1
CDR3: CSVHYPGGTEAFF
DNA: TGCAGCGTTCACTACCCGGGGGGCACTGAAGCTTTCTTT

D: .
size: .
V: TRBV28
J: TRBJ1-6
CDR3: CASILSGGHSPLHF
DNA: TGTGCCAGCATCCTAAGTGGGGGACACTCACCCCTCCACTTT

D: TRBD2
size: once
V: TRBV9
J: TRBJ2-3
CDR3: CASTQRGGTDTQYF
DNA: TGTGCCAGCACCCAGCGGGGGGGCACAGATACGCAGTATTTT

D: .
size: .
V: TRBV7-3
J: TRBJ1-1
CDR3: CASSSYMNTEAFF
DNA: TGTGCCAGCAGCTCGTACATGAACACTGAAGCTTTCTTT

D: TRBD1
size: .
V: TRBV7-9
J: TRBJ1-1
CDR3: CASSLINQDREAFF
DNA: TGTGCCAGCAGCTTAATCAATCAGGACAGGGAAGCTTTCTTT

D: TRBD2
size: .
V: TRBV6-6
J: TRBJ2-7
CDR3: CASSYSLAGKYEQYF
DNA: TGTGCCAGCAGTTACTCACTAGCGGGAAAATACGAGCAGTACTTC